These 14 T cell receptor beta chains were all obtained from the same sample, sequenced in a study of shared clonotypes between healthy human individuals. The table came from immunoSEQ multiplex PCR; TCRdb's copy has only in-frame clones and leaves some out. Of about 690,000 clones listed, around 90% are singletons. The sequencing input was memory CD8+ T cells from PBMCs. Subset given: CD45RO+ cells pooled with CCR7-negative TemRA cells. Receptors were obtained from a man aged 18 to 30 in good health. Some clones in this sample may be carry-over from other donors' samples.

As concerns this clone: Other DNA sequences within the sample encode an identical CDR3. The V call is TRBV27, the J call TRBJ2-3, with 7 bases lining up with TRBD2. This CDR3 spans 14 amino acids. Germline V lookup: CDR1 MNHEY, CDR2 SMNVEV (reference sequence). The V gene end was trimmed by 2 bases and the J gene end by 4 bases; junction bases not matched to a gene: 3. CDR3 residues: CASSLAGAADTQYF. The CDR3 DNA reads as TGTGCCAGCAGTTTAGCGGGAGCGGCAGATACGCAGTATTTT.

Concerning this clone itself: The sample has other DNA sequences that encode this CDR3 too. The chain is built from TRBV9 and TRBJ2-3; no clear D gene. Germline CDR1 reads SGDLS; CDR2 reads YYNGEE. The CDR3 loop spans 9 amino acids. Trimming took off 7 bases at V and 6 bases at J, with 3 bases between the two ends. CDR3 residues: CASGDTQYF. The DNA of the CDR3 is TGTGCCAGCGGGGATACGCAGTATTTT.

The gene calls are TRBV5-1 and TRBJ2-5, with a possible D match to TRBD2 (6 bases). The germline gives CDR1 SGHRS, CDR2 YFSETQ. Trimming shortened V by 4 bases and J by 4 bases, and 14 bases separated the two germline ends. This CDR3 spans 14 amino acids. The CDR3 sequence is CASSGPDYRETQYF. The CDR3 nucleotides read TGCGCCAGCAGCGGACCGGACTATCGAGAGACCCAGTACTTC.

The V and J genes are TRBV25-1 and TRBJ2-2; D unresolved. V shed 3 bases and J shed 4 bases, with 6 bases lying between them. Looked up from germline, CDR1 is MGHDK and CDR2 is SYGVNS. This CDR3 spans 13 amino acids. This CDR3 is CASSDGFTGELFF. CDR3 coding DNA: TGTGCCAGCAGTGACGGATTCACCGGGGAGCTGTTTTTT. The full variable domain, its missing parts supplied by reference TRBV25-1 and TRBJ2-2, is EADIYQTPRYLVIGTGKKITLECSQTMGHDKMYWYQQDPGMELHLIHYSYGVNSTEKGDLSSESTVSRIRTEHFPLTLESARPSHTSQYLCASSDGFTGELFFGEGSRLTVL.

The V and J genes are TRBV27 and TRBJ2-7, with 10 bases identical to TRBD1. This CDR3 is 16 amino acids long. Trimming took 2 bases from V and 6 from J; bases not matched to a gene: 10. Germline CDR1 reads MNHEY; CDR2 reads SMNVEV (reference sequence). CDR3 sequence: CASSLIFPDRGVEQYF. The CDR3 DNA reads TGTGCCAGCAGTTTAATTTTCCCGGACAGGGGGGTCGAGCAGTACTTC.

This rearrangement joins TRBV5-1 to TRBJ1-1, with TRBD1 matching over 9 bases. The CDR3 is made up of 14 amino acids. With V trimmed by 7 bases and J by 2 bases, 6 bases remained unmatched. Germline CDR1 is SGHRS and CDR2 is YFSETQ. CDR3 sequence reads: CASGQGRANTEAFF. DNA for the CDR3: TGCGCCAGCGGACAGGGGCGGGCTAACACTGAAGCTTTCTTT.

The count of this clone is one. The V call is TRBV6-1, the J call TRBJ2-7, with TRBD1 matching 12 bases. Looked up from germline, CDR1 is MNHNS and CDR2 is SASEGT. Trimming took 2 bases from V and 7 from J; bases not matched to a gene: 6. CDR3 length: 15 amino acids. In nucleotides, the CDR3 is TGTGCCAGCAGTGAACTGGGACAGGGGGCTAGGGAGCAGTACTTC. It specifies CASSELGQGAREQYF.

The chain is built from TRBV27 and TRBJ2-7; perhaps TRBD2 as D (5 bases). The CDR3 length is 15 residues. Germline assignment: CDR1 MNHEY and CDR2 SMNVEV (reference sequence). The V gene lost 5 bases and the J gene lost 4 bases, with 18 bases spanning the gap. Here the CDR3 reads CASSPLTEWRYEQYF. CDR3 bases: TGTGCCAGCAGTCCCCTGACGGAGTGGAGGTACGAGCAGTACTTC.

The V call is TRBV6-4, the J call TRBJ2-2, with TRBD2 matching over 13 bases. Germline CDR1 MRHNA, CDR2 SNTAGT. The CDR3 is 19 residues long. V gave up 5 bases and J gave up 2 bases; unmatched junction bases: 11. The CDR3 sequence: CASSPGLAGIRINTGELFF. CDR3 in DNA: TGTGCCAGCAGTCCGGGACTAGCGGGGATCAGAATAAACACCGGGGAGCTGTTTTTT.

J is TRBJ2-1 and V is TRBV9; D unresolved. V shed 3 bases and J shed 3 bases, with 10 bases lying between them. Per the germline V gene, CDR1 is SGDLS and CDR2 is YYNGEE. The CDR3 totals 14 residues. In nucleotides, the CDR3 is TGTGCCAGCAGCGAAGACACCTACTACAATGAGCAGTTCTTC. Amino acids: CASSEDTYYNEQFF.

The chain employs TRBV28 and TRBJ2-5, with D unresolved. Germline V gene lookup returns CDR1 MDHEN and CDR2 SYDVKM. Between the trimmed V and J ends, which lost 3 bases and 3 bases, there was a span of 17 bases. This CDR3 spans 16 amino acids. CDR3 in amino acids: CASSFFGVVTKETQYF. The CDR3 DNA follows: TGTGCCAGCAGTTTTTTTGGGGTCGTAACCAAAGAGACCCAGTACTTC.

The chain carries TRBV5-4 and TRBJ2-7; D perhaps matches TRBD1 (6 bases). CDR1 SGHNT and CDR2 YYREEE come from the germline V gene (reference sequence). V was clipped by 0 bases and J by 0 bases, with 7 bases between them. The length of the CDR3 is 14 residues. This chain's CDR3 is CASSLAQGSYEQYF. In DNA form, the CDR3 reads TGTGCCAGCAGCTTGGCACAGGGCTCCTACGAGCAGTACTTC.

This clone was seen only once. Compared with germline, one end of the junction differs, possibly owing to a read error. V is TRBV9 and J is TRBJ1-3; the D is unclear. The CDR3 covers 10 residues. The germline gives CDR1 SGDLS, CDR2 YYNGEE. DNA for the CDR3: TGTGCCAGCAGCGGAATCACCATATATTTT. This translates into CASSGITIYF. Full variable domain (outside the CDR3, taken from reference TRBV9 and TRBJ1-3): DSGVTQTPKHLITATGQRVTLRCSPRSGDLSVYWYQQSLDQGLQFLIQYYNGEERAKGNILERFSAQQFPDLHSELNLSSLELGDSALYFCASSGITIYFGEGSWLTVV.

The chain combines TRBV14 with TRBJ2-1, with D uncertain. The V end lost 5 bases, the J end lost 0 bases, and 11 bases lay between the germline ends. The germline CDR1 and CDR2 sequences are SGHDN and FVKESK. This CDR3 comprises 15 residues. The CDR3 protein is CASSWSFHSYNEQFF. CDR3 nucleotide sequence: TGTGCCAGCAGCTGGAGTTTCCACTCCTACAATGAGCAGTTCTTC.